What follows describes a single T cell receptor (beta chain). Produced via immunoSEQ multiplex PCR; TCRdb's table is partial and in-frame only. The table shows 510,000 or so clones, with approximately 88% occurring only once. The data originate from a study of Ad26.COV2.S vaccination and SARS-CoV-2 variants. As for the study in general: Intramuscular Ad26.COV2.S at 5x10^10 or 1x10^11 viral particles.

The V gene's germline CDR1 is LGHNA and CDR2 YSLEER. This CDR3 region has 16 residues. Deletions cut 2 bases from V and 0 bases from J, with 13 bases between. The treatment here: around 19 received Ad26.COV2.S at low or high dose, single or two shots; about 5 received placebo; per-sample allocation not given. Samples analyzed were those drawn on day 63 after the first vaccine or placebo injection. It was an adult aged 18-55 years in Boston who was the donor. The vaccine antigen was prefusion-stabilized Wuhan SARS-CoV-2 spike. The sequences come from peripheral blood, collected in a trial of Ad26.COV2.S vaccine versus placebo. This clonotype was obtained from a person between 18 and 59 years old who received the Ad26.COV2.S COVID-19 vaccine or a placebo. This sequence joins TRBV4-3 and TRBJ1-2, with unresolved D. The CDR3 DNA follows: TGCGCCAGCAGCCAAAACAGACGGGCCTCTAACTATGGCTACACCTTC. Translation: CASSQNRRASNYGYTF.